This T cell receptor (beta chain) is drawn from a study of a mutant IDH1 vaccine in newly diagnosed glioma. The CDR3 loop spans 13 amino acids. Deletions cut 6 bases from V and 5 bases from J, with 13 bases between. Germline V gene data show CDR1 as MGHRA and CDR2 as YSYEKL. This table comes from immunoSEQ multiplex PCR, and its TCRdb copy is limited to in-frame clones, with some not included. The repertoire consists of tens of thousands of clones, with 83% occurring once and the leading ten covering around 7%. Time point of the sample: baseline, week 1 (first vaccination visit). Sample treatment: pre-vaccination baseline after standard-of-care therapy.

This receptor was obtained from a woman aged 50 to 60 with glioma. The V call is TRBV4-1, the J call TRBJ2-5; D might be TRBD2 (6 bases). Source: PBMCs, taken from a glioma patient treated with radiotherapy, temozolomide or both. The CDR3 nucleotides are TGCGCCAGCAGTCCGGGGGTCGAGGAGACCCAGTACTTC. This sequence encodes CASSPGVEETQYF.